These 2 T cell receptor beta chains were sequenced from one sample in a study of cytomegalovirus exposure and HLA in healthy donors. The PCR ran on 60 Vbeta and 13 Jbeta primers. TCRdb keeps only in-frame clones here, not all; method: immunoSEQ multiplex PCR. The table shows about 110,000 clones, with around 83% occurring only once. The sequencing sample was made of PBMCs. All receptors come from a man aged 25-45 years in good health and CMV-seropositive.

The chain carries TRBV5-1 and TRBJ1-3, with D possibly TRBD1 on 6 matching bases. With 1 base removed from V and 3 bases from J, the gap between germline ends came to 14 bases. The CDR3 is made up of 16 amino acids. From germline, CDR1 is SGHRS and CDR2 YFSETQ. CDR3 residues: CASSLRAGEGGNTIYF. CDR3 sequence (DNA): TGCGCCAGCAGCTTGCGCGCAGGGGAAGGTGGAAACACCATATATTTT.

This chain connects TRBV6-5 to TRBJ1-1; no reliable D call. Per the germline V gene, CDR1 is MNHEY and CDR2 is SVGAGI. V shed 8 bases and J shed 5 bases, with 21 bases lying between them. CDR3 length: 15 residues. CDR3 nucleotides: TGTGCCAGCCTCCCGATGGAGGGCCTAGGGACTGAAGCTTTCTTT. Translating gives CASLPMEGLGTEAFF.